The 6 T cell receptor beta chains below were found in one sample sequenced in a study of T-cell reconstitution after alpha-beta-depleted transplantation in children. Using unique molecular identifiers, the investigators prepared the TCRbeta library. TCRdb re-called the PCR reads with MiXCR, one entry per CDR3 protein. This table has 280,000 or so distinct CDR3 sequences, roughly 10% appearing once. The sequences come from peripheral blood, collected 180 days after TCRalphabeta/CD19-depleted stem cell transplant. These receptors all stem from a male patient aged 2-15 years who had a stem cell transplant for chronic granulomatous disease, so the T cells may come from the graft donor.

This clonotype was seen at least ten times. The CDR3 DNA reads TGTGCCAGCAGTTACGTCGGGTGGGGATTTTACAATGAGCAGTTCTTC. It encodes CASSYVGWGFYNEQFF. This rearrangement joins TRBV6-5 to TRBJ2-1; D is ambiguous. CDR3 length: 16 amino acids. The ends were cut back, 2 bases at V and 4 bases at J, with 15 bases in the middle. The germline CDR1 and CDR2 sequences are MNHEY and SVGAGI.

This clonotype was recorded a few times. The V and J genes are TRBV18 and TRBJ1-1; 11 nucleotides align to TRBD1. V shed 4 bases, J shed 7 bases, and the junction held 8 bases outside the gene matches. Per germline, CDR1 KGHSH and CDR2 LQKENI. The CDR3 extends over 15 amino acids. This CDR3 is CASSRKAGQGGEAFF. The CDR3 DNA reads as TGTGCCAGCTCACGGAAAGCGGGACAGGGGGGTGAAGCTTTCTTT.

This clonotype was observed many times. The chain has TRBV24-1 and TRBJ2-1, with 7 bases lining up with TRBD1. Trimming removed 3 bases from V and 1 base from J; junction bases left unmatched: 11. The CDR3 has 18 residues. CDR1 and CDR2 (germline): KGHDR, SFDVKD. The CDR3 loop is CATSDPRDSRGSYNEQFF. CDR3 sequence (DNA): TGTGCCACCAGTGATCCGAGGGACAGCCGAGGATCCTACAATGAGCAGTTCTTC.

This clonotype was picked up many times. This CDR3 reads CAWSNSRQGSEQYF. DNA of the CDR3: TGTGCCTGGAGTAACTCTCGACAGGGCTCCGAGCAGTACTTC. This chain connects TRBV30 to TRBJ2-7; 7 nucleotides align to TRBD1. In germline, CDR1 is GTSNPN, CDR2 SVGIG (reference sequence). V was pared by 2 bases and J by 6 bases, with 10 bases of the junction left unmatched. The CDR3 spans 14 residues. Looking up the rest from reference TRBV30 and TRBJ2-7 gives the full variable domain: SQTIHQWPATLVQPVGSPLSLECTVEGTSNPNLYWYRQAAGRGLQLLFYSVGIGQISSEVPQNLSASRPQDRQFILSSKKLLLSDSGFYLCAWSNSRQGSEQYFGPGTRLTVT.

Of note for this clonotype: This may come from a read error, since a much larger clone is one base off. The chain has TRBV9 and TRBJ2-5; 8 bases line up with TRBD1. The CDR3 runs to 14 residues. CDR1 SGDLS and CDR2 YYNGEE come from the germline V gene. In DNA form, the CDR3 reads TGTGCCCCCTCCCGAACTGGACAGGGTGAGAACCAGTACTTC. Its translation is CAPSRTGQGENQYF.

A word on this clonotype: One base away lies a much larger clone, so this may be a sequencing read error. The V call is TRBV7-3, the J call TRBJ2-2; D not certain. This CDR3 contains 13 residues. From germline, CDR1 is SGHTA and CDR2 FQGTGA. Trimming took off 5 bases at V and 9 bases at J, with 13 bases between the two ends. CDR3 sequence reads: CASSASRTRELFF. The CDR3 DNA sequence: TGTGCCAGCAGCGCCTCTAGGACCAGGGAGCTGTTTTTT.